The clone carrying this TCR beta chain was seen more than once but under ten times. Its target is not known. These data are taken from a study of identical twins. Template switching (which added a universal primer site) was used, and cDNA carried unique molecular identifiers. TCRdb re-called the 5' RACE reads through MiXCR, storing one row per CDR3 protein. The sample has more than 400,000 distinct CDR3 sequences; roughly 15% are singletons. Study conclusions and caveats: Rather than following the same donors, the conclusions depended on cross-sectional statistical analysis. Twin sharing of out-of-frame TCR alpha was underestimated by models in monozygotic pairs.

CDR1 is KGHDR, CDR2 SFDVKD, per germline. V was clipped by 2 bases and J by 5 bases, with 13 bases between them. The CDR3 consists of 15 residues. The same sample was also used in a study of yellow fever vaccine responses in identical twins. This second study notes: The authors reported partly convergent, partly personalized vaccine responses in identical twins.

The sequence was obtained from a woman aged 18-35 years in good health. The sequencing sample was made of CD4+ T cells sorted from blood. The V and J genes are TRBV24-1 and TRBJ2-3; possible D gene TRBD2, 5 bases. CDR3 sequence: CATSDSAEGGDTQYF. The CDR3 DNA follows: TGTGCCACCAGTGATTCCGCCGAGGGCGGAGATACGCAGTATTTT.